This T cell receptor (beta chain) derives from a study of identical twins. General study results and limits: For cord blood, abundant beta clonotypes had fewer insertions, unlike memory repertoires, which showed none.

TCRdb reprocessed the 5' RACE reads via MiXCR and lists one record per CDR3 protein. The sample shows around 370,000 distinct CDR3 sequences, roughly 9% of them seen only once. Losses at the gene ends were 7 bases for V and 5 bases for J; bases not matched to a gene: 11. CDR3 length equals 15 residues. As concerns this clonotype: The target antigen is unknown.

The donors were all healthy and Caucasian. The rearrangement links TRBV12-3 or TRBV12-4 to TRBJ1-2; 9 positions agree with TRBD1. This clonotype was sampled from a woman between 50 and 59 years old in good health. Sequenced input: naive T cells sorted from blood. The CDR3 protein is CASKKPGQGKYGYTF. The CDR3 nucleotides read TGTGCCAGCAAAAAACCAGGACAGGGGAAATATGGCTACACCTTC.